The clone carrying this T cell receptor (beta chain) was counted many times. Its target is not known. TCRdb called the reads again in MiXCR, with one record for every CDR3 protein. The sample lists roughly 280,000 distinct CDR3 sequences, 20% to 25% occurring once. This specimen comes from a study of T cell repertoires in cytomegalovirus infection. Study overall: Use of recently identified HLA-C-restricted and well-studied HLA-B-restricted CMV epitopes was part of the study. The public TCR beta signatures pointed to both CMV infection and matching HLA type. Study-level results: Dominant in the ex vivo response were TCR beta clonotypes restricted by HLA-C and specific for CMV.

CDR1 and CDR2 from the germline V gene are LGHNA and YNFKEQ. V dropped 5 bases and J dropped 10 bases, with 9 bases sitting between them. CDR3 length: 12 residues. J is TRBJ1-6 and V is TRBV4-2, with D hard to call. The starting material was cultured PBMCs, obtained from culture after CMV antigen stimulation. The sequence came from a human donor in good health (CMV status not recorded). Some clones in this sample may be carry-over from other donors' samples. CDR3 residues: CASSAYESPLHF. CDR3 coding DNA: TGTGCCAGCAGCGCTTACGAATCACCCCTCCACTTT.